This entry features one T cell receptor beta chain sequence. What it binds is unknown. A much bigger clone sits one base away, suggesting this may be a read error. The sample originates from a study of metastatic and nonmetastatic thyroid tumors. In the study overall: Repertoires from blood and tumor or nodule tissue of malignant and benign thyroid patients were compared. Study-level findings and limits: In blood and tumor, TCR beta diversity was reportedly significantly higher in malignant thyroid tumors than in benign nodules.

Every patient was untreated before thyroid surgery. Germline V gene sequence: CDR1 SEHNR, CDR2 FQNEAQ (reference sequence). Trimming stripped 5 bases from V and 0 bases from J, with 10 bases between. This CDR3 spans 14 amino acids. In the source study's methods: Across clinicopathological groups, CDR3 differences served as the basis for building a distant-metastasis classifier for papillary thyroid cancer. TCRdb re-called clones from the PCR reads using MiXCR. The V and J calls, along with clone size, are taken from TCRdb and not from the paper's own processing. The table includes almost 85,000 clones, under 15% detected once.

This TCR came from a female donor with papillary thyroid cancer or a benign thyroid nodule (not recorded which). Some clones in this sample may be carry-over from other donors' samples. Specimen: tumor tissue. The rearrangement uses TRBV7-9 and TRBJ1-1, with D unclear. CDR3 sequence (DNA): TGTGCCAGCAGCCTTGGCGAAGTGAACACTGAAGCTTTCTTT. It is translated as CASSLGEVNTEAFF. The whole variable domain, filled in from reference TRBV7-9 and TRBJ1-1, reads DTGVSQNPRHKITKRGQNVTFRCDPISEHNRLYWYRQTLGQGPEFLTYFQNEAQLEKSRLLSDRFSAERPKGSFSTLEIQRTEQGDSAMYLCASSLGEVNTEAFFGQGTRLTVV.